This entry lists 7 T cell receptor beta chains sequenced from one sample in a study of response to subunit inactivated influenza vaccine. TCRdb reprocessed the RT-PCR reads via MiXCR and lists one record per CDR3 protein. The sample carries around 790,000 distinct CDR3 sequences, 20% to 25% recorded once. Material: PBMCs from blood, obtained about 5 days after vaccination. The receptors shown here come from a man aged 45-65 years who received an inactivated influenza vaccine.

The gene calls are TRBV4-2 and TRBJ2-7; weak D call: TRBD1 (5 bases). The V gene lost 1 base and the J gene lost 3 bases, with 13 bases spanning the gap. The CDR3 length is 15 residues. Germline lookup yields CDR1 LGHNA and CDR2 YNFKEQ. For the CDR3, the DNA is TGTGCCAGCAGCCAAGGCCAGCAAAGGGGCTACGAGCAGTACTTC. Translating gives CASSQGQQRGYEQYF.

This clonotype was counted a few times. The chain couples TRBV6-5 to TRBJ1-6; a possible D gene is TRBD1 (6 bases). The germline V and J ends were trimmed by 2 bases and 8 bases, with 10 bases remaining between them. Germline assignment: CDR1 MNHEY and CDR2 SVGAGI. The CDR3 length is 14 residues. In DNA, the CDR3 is TGTGCCAGCAGTTACCGAAAGGGGGATTCACCCCTCCACTTT. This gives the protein CASSYRKGDSPLHF.

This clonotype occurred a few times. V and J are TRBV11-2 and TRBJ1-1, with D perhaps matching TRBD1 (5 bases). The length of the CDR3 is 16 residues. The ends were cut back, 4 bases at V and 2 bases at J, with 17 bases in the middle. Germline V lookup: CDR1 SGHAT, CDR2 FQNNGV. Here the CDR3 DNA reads TGTGCCAGCAGCTCCCGCCGAAAGACAGTAAACACTGAAGCTTTCTTT. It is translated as CASSSRRKTVNTEAFF.

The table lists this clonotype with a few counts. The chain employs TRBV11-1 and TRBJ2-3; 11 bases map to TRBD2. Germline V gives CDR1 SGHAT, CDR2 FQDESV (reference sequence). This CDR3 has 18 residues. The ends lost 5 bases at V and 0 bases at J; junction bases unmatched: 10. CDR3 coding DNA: TGTGCCAGCAGCCCCGCACTAGCGGGAGAGAAGAGCACAGATACGCAGTATTTT. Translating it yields CASSPALAGEKSTDTQYF.

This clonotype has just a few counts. The CDR3 protein is CASEGAGSNEQFF. The CDR3 bases are TGTGCCAGCGAAGGGGCGGGGTCCAATGAGCAGTTCTTC. The chain carries TRBV3-1 and TRBJ2-1; TRBD2 is a possible D gene (6 bases). The CDR3 spans 13 residues. The V end was cut by 8 bases, the J end by 6 bases, with 14 bases between. The germline V gene has CDR1 LGHDT and CDR2 YNNKEL (reference sequence).

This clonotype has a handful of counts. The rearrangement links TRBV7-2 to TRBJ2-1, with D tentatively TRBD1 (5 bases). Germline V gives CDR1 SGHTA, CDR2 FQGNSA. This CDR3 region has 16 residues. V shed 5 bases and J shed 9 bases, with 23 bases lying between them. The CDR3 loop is CASSHQSRPGQGEQFF. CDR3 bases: TGTGCCAGCAGCCACCAGAGCCGTCCCGGTCAGGGTGAGCAGTTCTTC. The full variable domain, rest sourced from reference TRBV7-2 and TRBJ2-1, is GAGVSQSPSNKVTEKGKDVELRCDPISGHTALYWYRQSLGQGLEFLIYFQGNSAPDKSGLPSDRFSAERTGGSVSTLTIQRTQQEDSAVYLCASSHQSRPGQGEQFFGPGTRLTVL.

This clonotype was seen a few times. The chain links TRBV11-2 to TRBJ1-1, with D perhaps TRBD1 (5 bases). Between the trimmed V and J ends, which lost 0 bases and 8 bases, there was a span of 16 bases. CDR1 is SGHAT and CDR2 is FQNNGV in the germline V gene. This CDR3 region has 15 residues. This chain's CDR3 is CASSLDRFGGMEAFF. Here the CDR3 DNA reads TGTGCCAGCAGCTTAGACCGGTTTGGGGGGATGGAAGCTTTCTTT.